These T cell receptor beta chains were read from a single sample in a study of vaccination effects on CD4 cells after COVID-19. No antigen has been assigned to these receptors. Repertoires were generated with immunoSEQ multiplex PCR, while TCRdb's copy carries only in-frame clones and drops some. The sample has some 17,000 clones; 76% are singletons. The source was CD4+ T cells from PBMCs cultured with SARS-CoV-2 spike peptides, collected after COVID-19 vaccination. These receptors came from a human donor who had a prior SARS-CoV-2 infection. CDR3s include the opening cysteine and the closing phenylalanine or tryptophan. The order of the fields is clone size, J gene, D gene, V gene, CDR3 DNA, CDR3 protein. D genes are given only for firm matches. Size is omitted from some rows. Given values are once, few, many or a class for expanded clones.

abundance: -; j_gene: TRBJ1-1; d_gene: -; v_gene: TRBV18; CDR3nt: TGTGCCAGCTCACCACTCCCCGCTGGGGGCCCTGAAGCTTTCTTT; CDR3aa: CASSPLPAGGPEAFF
abundance: few; j_gene: TRBJ1-4; d_gene: -; v_gene: TRBV28; CDR3nt: TGTGCCAGCAGTTTGATGCGTGGTGAAAAACTGTTTTTT; CDR3aa: CASSLMRGEKLFF
abundance: -; j_gene: TRBJ2-1; d_gene: -; v_gene: TRBV7-8; CDR3nt: TGTGCCAGCAGCTTAGCGGGATTGGGCAATGAGCAGTTCTTC; CDR3aa: CASSLAGLGNEQFF
abundance: -; j_gene: TRBJ2-5; d_gene: TRBD1; v_gene: TRBV11-2; CDR3nt: TGTGCCAGCAGCTTATCGAGGGGGACAGAACAAGAGACCCAGTACTTC; CDR3aa: CASSLSRGTEQETQYF
abundance: -; j_gene: TRBJ1-1; d_gene: -; v_gene: TRBV7-9; CDR3nt: TGTGCCAGCAGCTGGGGGGGAGATACTGAAGCTTTCTTT; CDR3aa: CASSWGGDTEAFF
abundance: once; j_gene: TRBJ2-1; d_gene: TRBD1; v_gene: TRBV27; CDR3nt: TGTGCCAGCAGTTTAGAGACAGGGGGCGCCGGTAATGAGCAGTTCTTC; CDR3aa: CASSLETGGAGNEQFF
abundance: -; j_gene: TRBJ2-2; d_gene: -; v_gene: TRBV11-3; CDR3nt: TGTGCCAGCAGCTTAGGGGGTTTTGGCACCGGGGAGCTGTTTTTT; CDR3aa: CASSLGGFGTGELFF
abundance: -; j_gene: TRBJ1-5; d_gene: TRBD1; v_gene: TRBV28; CDR3nt: TGTGCCAGCAGTTTATGGAGACAGGGACCTTATAGCAATCAGCCCCAGCATTTT; CDR3aa: CASSLWRQGPYSNQPQHF
abundance: -; j_gene: TRBJ1-5; d_gene: -; v_gene: TRBV21-1; CDR3nt: TGTGCCAGCCGCTCCGGACAGAGTAGCAATCAGCCCCAGCATTTT; CDR3aa: CASRSGQSSNQPQHF
abundance: -; j_gene: TRBJ1-1; d_gene: -; v_gene: TRBV6-4; CDR3nt: TGTGCCAGCAGTGAAAGGGGTGGCAGGACGGCCACTGAAGCTTTCTTT; CDR3aa: CASSERGGRTATEAFF
abundance: -; j_gene: TRBJ2-5; d_gene: TRBD2; v_gene: TRBV6-5; CDR3nt: TGTGCCAGCCTACGACGGACTAGCGAACAAGAGACCCAGTACTTC; CDR3aa: CASLRRTSEQETQYF
abundance: -; j_gene: TRBJ2-3; d_gene: -; v_gene: TRBV5-1; CDR3nt: TGCGCCAGCAGCTTGTCCCAGGGGAGGAAGGATACGCAGTATTTT; CDR3aa: CASSLSQGRKDTQYF
abundance: -; j_gene: TRBJ1-5; d_gene: -; v_gene: TRBV7-2; CDR3nt: TGTGCCAGCAGCTTTATAGATGGACAGCCCCAGCATTTT; CDR3aa: CASSFIDGQPQHF
abundance: -; j_gene: TRBJ1-3; d_gene: TRBD1; v_gene: TRBV6-5; CDR3nt: TGTGCCAGCAGGGACAGGGGACGCTCTGGAAACACCATATATTTT; CDR3aa: CASRDRGRSGNTIYF
abundance: -; j_gene: TRBJ1-2; d_gene: -; v_gene: TRBV7-2; CDR3nt: TGTGCCAGCAGCTCGCGGGACACTTCTGGTGGCTACACCTTC; CDR3aa: CASSSRDTSGGYTF
abundance: few; j_gene: TRBJ1-1; d_gene: -; v_gene: TRBV10-3; CDR3nt: TGTGCCATCAGTGAGGACGGTGAGAACACTGAAGCTTTCTTT; CDR3aa: CAISEDGENTEAFF
abundance: large; j_gene: TRBJ2-2; d_gene: -; v_gene: TRBV9; CDR3nt: TGTGCCAGCAGCTCCCGACAGGCGGTTAACACCGGGGAGCTGTTTTTT; CDR3aa: CASSSRQAVNTGELFF
abundance: -; j_gene: TRBJ1-4; d_gene: -; v_gene: TRBV3-1/TRBV3-2; CDR3nt: TGTGCCAGCAGCCCGGTGGGTACAACTAATGAAAAACTGTTTTTT; CDR3aa: CASSPVGTTNEKLFF
abundance: -; j_gene: TRBJ1-1; d_gene: -; v_gene: TRBV4-1; CDR3nt: TGCGCCAGCAGCCGCCCCAGGGTCGGGGGCACTGAAGCTTTCTTT; CDR3aa: CASSRPRVGGTEAFF
abundance: -; j_gene: TRBJ2-1; d_gene: TRBD2; v_gene: TRBV11-3; CDR3nt: TGTGCCAGCAGCTTCGGCGGGAGGACCAACAATGAGCAGTTCTTC; CDR3aa: CASSFGGRTNNEQFF
abundance: -; j_gene: TRBJ1-3; d_gene: -; v_gene: TRBV9; CDR3nt: TGTGCCAGCAGCATTTCGACGGGAAACACCATATATTTT; CDR3aa: CASSISTGNTIYF
abundance: -; j_gene: TRBJ2-2; d_gene: -; v_gene: TRBV7-2; CDR3nt: TGTGCCAGCAGAAGTCCGGGTTCGTCGAACACCGGGGAGCTGTTTTTT; CDR3aa: CASRSPGSSNTGELFF
abundance: -; j_gene: TRBJ1-2; d_gene: TRBD1; v_gene: TRBV30; CDR3nt: TGTGCCTGGAGTCTAACCAGGGGGCGCGAGGGCTACACCTTC; CDR3aa: CAWSLTRGREGYTF
abundance: -; j_gene: TRBJ1-6; d_gene: TRBD1; v_gene: TRBV4-2; CDR3nt: TGTGCCAGCAGCCAAGCGGACAGGGCCTCAAATTCACCCCTCCACTTT; CDR3aa: CASSQADRASNSPLHF
abundance: once; j_gene: TRBJ1-2; d_gene: -; v_gene: TRBV4-2; CDR3nt: TGTGCCAGCAGCCAAGACTCTTCCGTTCCGGGCTACACCTTC; CDR3aa: CASSQDSSVPGYTF
abundance: -; j_gene: TRBJ2-5; d_gene: TRBD1; v_gene: TRBV2; CDR3nt: TGTGCCAGCAGGAGGGGGCTTCAAGAGACCCAGTACTTC; CDR3aa: CASRRGLQETQYF
abundance: -; j_gene: TRBJ1-1; d_gene: TRBD1; v_gene: TRBV25-1; CDR3nt: TGTGCCAGCAGTGAGGACAGGAGCACTGAAGCTTTCTTT; CDR3aa: CASSEDRSTEAFF
abundance: -; j_gene: TRBJ2-2; d_gene: TRBD1; v_gene: TRBV6-2/TRBV6-3; CDR3nt: TGTGCCAGCAGTTACAGTCCCGGGACAGCCAACACCGGGGAGCTGTTTTTT; CDR3aa: CASSYSPGTANTGELFF
abundance: -; j_gene: TRBJ1-1; d_gene: -; v_gene: TRBV7-2; CDR3nt: TGTGCCAGCAGCTTAGCGCACAGTGAAGCTTTCTTT; CDR3aa: CASSLAHSEAFF
abundance: few; j_gene: TRBJ1-6; d_gene: -; v_gene: TRBV9; CDR3nt: TGTGCCAGCAGCGCCGAAGGGGCGGGCCGTTCACCCCTCCACTTT; CDR3aa: CASSAEGAGRSPLHF
abundance: few; j_gene: TRBJ1-1; d_gene: -; v_gene: TRBV6-6; CDR3nt: TGTGCCAGCAGTACAGGGAGCACTGAAGCTTTCTTT; CDR3aa: CASSTGSTEAFF
abundance: -; j_gene: TRBJ2-4; d_gene: TRBD2; v_gene: TRBV5-6; CDR3nt: TGTGCCAGCAGCTTGGCCGGTTGGGGGGGGGAAAACATTCAGTACTTC; CDR3aa: CASSLAGWGGENIQYF
abundance: once; j_gene: TRBJ2-1; d_gene: -; v_gene: TRBV7-6; CDR3nt: TGTGCCAGCAGCCCCCGAGCCGGGCTTGAGCAGTTCTTC; CDR3aa: CASSPRAGLEQFF
abundance: few; j_gene: TRBJ2-7; d_gene: -; v_gene: TRBV11-2; CDR3nt: TGTGCCAGCAGCTCCTCGGGAAGCGAGCAGTACTTC; CDR3aa: CASSSSGSEQYF
abundance: -; j_gene: TRBJ1-1; d_gene: -; v_gene: TRBV9; CDR3nt: TGTGCCAGCAGCTCCACCTTTTCGAGCACTGAAGCTTTCTTT; CDR3aa: CASSSTFSSTEAFF
abundance: few; j_gene: TRBJ1-5; d_gene: -; v_gene: TRBV5-1; CDR3nt: TGCGCCAGCAGCTTCCGGGGGGGCAATCAGCCCCAGCATTTT; CDR3aa: CASSFRGGNQPQHF
abundance: -; j_gene: TRBJ1-5; d_gene: -; v_gene: TRBV11-3; CDR3nt: TGTGCCAGCAGCTTAGGGCGGGGACGTGAAAGCAATCAGCCCCAGCATTTT; CDR3aa: CASSLGRGRESNQPQHF
abundance: -; j_gene: TRBJ2-2; d_gene: TRBD2; v_gene: TRBV11-3; CDR3nt: TGTGCCAGCAGCTTAGAGTTCGCTTCCTGGACTAGCGGGGGGAACACCGGGGAGCTGTTTTTT; CDR3aa: CASSLEFASWTSGGNTGELFF
abundance: few; j_gene: TRBJ2-1; d_gene: TRBD2; v_gene: TRBV4-2; CDR3nt: TGTGCCAGCAGCCAAGACTCAGGACTAGCATTATCTGAGCAGTTCTTC; CDR3aa: CASSQDSGLALSEQFF
abundance: -; j_gene: TRBJ2-7; d_gene: -; v_gene: TRBV2; CDR3nt: TGTGCCAGCAGTGTCCTAGGGCCGCAGTACTTC; CDR3aa: CASSVLGPQYF